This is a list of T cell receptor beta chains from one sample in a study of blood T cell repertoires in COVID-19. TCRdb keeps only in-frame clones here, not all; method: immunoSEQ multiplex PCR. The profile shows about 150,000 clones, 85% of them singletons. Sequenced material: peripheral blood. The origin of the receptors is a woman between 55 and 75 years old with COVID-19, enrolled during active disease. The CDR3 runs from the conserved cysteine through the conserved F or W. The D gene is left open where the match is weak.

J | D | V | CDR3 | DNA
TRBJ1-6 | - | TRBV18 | CASSPGGSGSPLHF | TGTGCCAGCTCACCGGGGGGGTCCGGTTCACCCCTCCACTTT
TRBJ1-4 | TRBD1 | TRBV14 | CASSQDNYRGLSNEKLFF | TGTGCCAGCAGCCAAGATAATTACAGGGGGCTGAGTAATGAAAAACTGTTTTTT
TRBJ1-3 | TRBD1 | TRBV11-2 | CASSLVGTGGLSGNTIYF | TGTGCCAGCAGCTTAGTCGGGACAGGGGGACTCTCTGGAAACACCATATATTTT
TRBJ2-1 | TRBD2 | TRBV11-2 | CASSLALAGLGEQFF | TGTGCCAGCAGCTTAGCTCTAGCGGGGCTTGGTGAGCAGTTCTTC
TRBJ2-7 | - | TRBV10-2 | CASSESGKGYEQYF | TGCGCCAGCAGTGAATCGGGGAAGGGCTACGAGCAGTACTTC
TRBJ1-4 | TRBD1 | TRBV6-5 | CASSSPGTGWEKLFF | TGTGCCAGCAGTTCCCCCGGGACAGGGTGGGAAAAACTGTTTTTT
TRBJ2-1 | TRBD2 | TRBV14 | CASSLGGNEQFF | TGTGCCAGCAGCCTCGGGGGGAATGAGCAGTTCTTC
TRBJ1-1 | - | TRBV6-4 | CASSDLPGGRRAFF | TGTGCCAGCAGTGACCTCCCCGGGGGGAGACGAGCTTTCTTT
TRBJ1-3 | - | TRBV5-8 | CASSLGQFSGNTIYF | TGTGCCAGCAGCTTGGGTCAGTTCTCTGGAAACACCATATATTTT
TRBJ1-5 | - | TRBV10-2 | CASSADRSANQPQHF | TGCGCCAGCAGTGCGGACAGATCCGCGAATCAGCCCCAGCATTTT
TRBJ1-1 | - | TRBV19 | CASSIQAARDTEAFF | TGTGCCAGTAGTATTCAGGCCGCAAGAGATACTGAAGCTTTCTTT
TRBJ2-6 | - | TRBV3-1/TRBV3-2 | CASSQDAGANVLTF | TGTGCCAGCAGCCAAGACGCGGGGGCCAACGTCCTGACTTTC